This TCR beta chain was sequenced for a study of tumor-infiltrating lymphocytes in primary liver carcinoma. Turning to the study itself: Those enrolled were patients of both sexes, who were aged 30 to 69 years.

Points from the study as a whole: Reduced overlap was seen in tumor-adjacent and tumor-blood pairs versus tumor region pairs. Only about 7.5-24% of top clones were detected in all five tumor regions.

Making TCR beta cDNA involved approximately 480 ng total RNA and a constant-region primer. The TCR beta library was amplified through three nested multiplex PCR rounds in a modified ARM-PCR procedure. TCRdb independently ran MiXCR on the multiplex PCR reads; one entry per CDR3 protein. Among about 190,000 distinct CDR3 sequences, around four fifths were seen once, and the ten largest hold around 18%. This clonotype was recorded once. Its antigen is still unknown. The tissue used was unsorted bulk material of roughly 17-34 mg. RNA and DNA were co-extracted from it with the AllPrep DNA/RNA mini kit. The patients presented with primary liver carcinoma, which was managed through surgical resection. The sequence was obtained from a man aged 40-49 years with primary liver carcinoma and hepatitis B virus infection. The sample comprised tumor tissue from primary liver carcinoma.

CDR3 bases: TGCAGCGTCAACAGGGGCGGGATGAACACTGAGTCTTTCTTT. It translates to CSVNRGGMNTESFF. The chain uses TRBV29-1 and TRBJ1-1, with 7 bases fitting TRBD1. V shed 6 bases and J 12 bases; nucleotides not matched to a gene: 19. This CDR3 is 14 amino acids long. CDR1 is SQVTM, CDR2 ANQGSEA, per germline.